The TCR beta chain under discussion was sequenced for a study of vaccination and CD4 T cells after COVID-19. Whole-study context: Overlapping spike peptides of SARS-CoV-2, HCoV-NL63, HCoV-OC43 and HCoV-229E were used, and cells were stimulated with them.

An Oncomine TCR Beta short-read assay was used to sequence the DNA from cultured CD4+ T cells. From the PCR reads, TCRdb called clonotypes with MiXCR, one entry per CDR3 protein. This sample has about 3,500 distinct CDR3 sequences; roughly 30% occur once, and the top ten carry over 25%. Sample share makes this clonotype medium-sized. Antigen unknown. A junction boundary mismatches the germline segment, possibly from a read error. The treatment was: roughly 10-day PBMC culture with coronavirus spike peptide pools or control peptides (ViraFEST assay). Investigators isolated CD4+ T cells by negative selection after approximately eleven days of culture. This CDR3 spans 13 amino acids. Per germline, CDR1 MNHNS and CDR2 SASEGT.

The clonotype originates from a human donor who had recovered from COVID-19. The chain has TRBV6-1 and TRBJ1-2, with TRBD1 as a possible D gene (5 bases). The sample consisted of CD4+ T cells from blood, cultured in vitro. The CDR3 DNA sequence: TGTGCCCGCAGGGACGACGGAAACTATGGCTACACCTTC. Its protein product is CARRDDGNYGYTF.